Below, 30 T cell receptor beta chains from the same sample are listed, as sequenced in a study of Tregs in tolerant kidney transplant recipients (dated by TCRdb to between 2018 and 2021). Taken with the paper, the label for time point translates to: blood sample drawn before combined kidney and bone marrow transplant. Library preparation employed the immunoSEQ multiplex PCR assay. The source is immuneACCESS, and TCRdb retained only in-frame sequences with V and J called. Part of the clones is not carried over; for the studies checked, unresolved V genes explain less than half of this, and the remainder is unexplained. A total of about 77,000 clones appear in this sample, 95% to 98% of them only once. Together, the top ten hold around 0.5% of the sample. The starting material was CD4+ T cells from blood, obtained before the transplant. The origin of the receptors is a human donor who received a combined kidney and bone marrow transplant.

The chain joins TRBV19 to TRBJ2-3; no reliable D call. The CDR3 totals 13 residues. CDR1 and CDR2 (germline): LNHDA, SQIVND (reference sequence). V lost 3 bases, J lost 6 bases, and 10 bases lay in between. This CDR3 is CASSIRPRDTQYF. The CDR3 DNA sequence: TGTGCCAGTAGTATCCGCCCTAGGGATACGCAGTATTTT.

The gene calls are TRBV30 and TRBJ1-1, with a possible D match to TRBD1 (6 bases). The CDR3 is 13 residues long. The ends were cut back, 5 bases at V and 3 bases at J, with 13 bases in the middle. CDR1 GTSNPN and CDR2 SVGIG come from the germline V gene (reference sequence). The CDR3 DNA reads as TGTGCCTGGGGAAGGGGGTCCGACACTGAAGCTTTCTTT. This codes for CAWGRGSDTEAFF.

The chain carries TRBV4-1 and TRBJ1-1; no reliable D call. V lost 2 bases to trimming and J lost 0 bases, with 7 bases between them. The CDR3 is 14 residues long. Germline CDR1 is MGHRA and CDR2 is YSYEKL. Here the CDR3 reads CASSQQFMNTEAFF. The DNA for the CDR3 is TGCGCCAGCAGCCAACAATTCATGAACACTGAAGCTTTCTTT.

This clone was seen just once. V usage is TRBV5-1 and J usage is TRBJ2-1; 8 bases fit TRBD1. This CDR3 region has 15 residues. Losses at the gene ends were 6 bases for V and 0 bases for J; bases not matched to a gene: 5. Per the germline V gene, CDR1 is SGHRS and CDR2 is YFSETQ. CDR3 sequence (DNA): TGCGCCAGCAAACGACAGGGGAGCTCCTACAATGAGCAGTTCTTC. As protein: CASKRQGSSYNEQFF.

The J gene is TRBJ1-3, the V gene TRBV4-3; the D is unclear. The V and J ends lost 4 bases and 0 bases respectively, with 13 bases between them. The CDR3 is made up of 16 amino acids. Germline CDR1 and CDR2: LGHNA and YSLEER. CDR3 DNA: TGCGCCAGCAGCCGGGTGGACGGGAGCTCTGGAAACACCATATATTTT. It codes for CASSRVDGSSGNTIYF.

The rearrangement joins TRBV10-3 to TRBJ1-5; TRBD1 aligns across 8 bases. Trimming cost V 6 bases and J 5 bases; bases outside gene matches: 6. The CDR3 has 14 amino acids. From germline, CDR1 is ENHRY and CDR2 SYGVKD. The DNA of the CDR3 is TGTGCCATCAGAGACCAGGGGGCCGATCAGCCCCAGCATTTT. Amino acid sequence: CAIRDQGADQPQHF.

V and J are TRBV6-1 and TRBJ1-4, with 8 bases identical to TRBD1. There are 15 residues in the CDR3. Germline CDR1 MNHNS, CDR2 SASEGT. J gave up 2 bases and V 5 bases, and 4 bases lay outside the gene matches. The CDR3 loop is CASSFDRGTNEKLFF. CDR3 DNA: TGTGCCAGCAGTTTTGACAGGGGTACTAATGAAAAACTGTTTTTT.

This chain links TRBV7-2 with TRBJ2-7; D unresolved. The germline V and J ends were trimmed by 2 bases and 1 base, with 12 bases remaining between them. Germline V lookup: CDR1 SGHTA, CDR2 FQGNSA. The CDR3 length is 15 residues. CDR3 loop: CASSLMARQSYEQYF. In DNA, the CDR3 is TGTGCCAGCAGCTTAATGGCGCGGCAGTCCTACGAGCAGTACTTC.

The chain links TRBV5-4 to TRBJ2-3; D may be TRBD2 (7 bases). Germline assignment: CDR1 SGHNT and CDR2 YYREEE (reference sequence). The CDR3 loop spans 15 amino acids. V gave up 2 bases and J gave up 1 base, with 11 bases separating them. CDR3 sequence reads: CASSLGGGGTDTQYF. DNA of the CDR3: TGTGCCAGCAGCTTAGGGGGAGGGGGCACAGATACGCAGTATTTT.

V is TRBV4-1 and J is TRBJ1-5; 8 bases are a match to TRBD1. The CDR3 runs 16 residues. Trimming removed 4 bases from V and 8 bases from J; junction bases left unmatched: 13. From germline, CDR1 is MGHRA and CDR2 YSYEKL. The CDR3 loop is CASSRSGGGQGEPQHF. The CDR3 DNA reads as TGCGCCAGCAGCCGTTCCGGGGGCGGACAGGGAGAGCCCCAGCATTTT.

The chain uses TRBV7-9 and TRBJ1-2; the match to TRBD1 covers 9 bases. The CDR3 contains 15 residues. V dropped 0 bases and J dropped 4; count of bases not matched to a gene: 3. In germline, CDR1 is SEHNR, CDR2 FQNEAQ (reference sequence). The CDR3 sequence: CASSLAGGQGYGYTF. As DNA, the CDR3 is TGTGCCAGCAGCTTAGCGGGGGGACAGGGCTATGGCTACACCTTC.

In DNA form, the CDR3 reads TGTGCCAGCAGCTATACAGGGGCGGACTATGGCTACACCTTC. Protein product: CASSYTGADYGYTF. The chain couples TRBV11-2 to TRBJ1-2; 7 bases align to TRBD1. Trimming took 4 bases from V and 3 from J; bases not matched to a gene: 5. Germline CDR1 and CDR2: SGHAT and FQNNGV. The CDR3 extends over 14 amino acids.

This chain connects TRBV18 to TRBJ2-1; 14 bases match TRBD2. The CDR3 runs 15 residues. V lost 4 bases and J lost 15; bases outside the gene matches: 11. In germline, CDR1 is KGHSH, CDR2 LQKENI. CDR3 sequence (DNA): TGTGCCAGCTCACGGGGCGAGACTAGCGGGAGGGCCCGGTTCTTC. Its translation is CASSRGETSGRARFF. Variable domain in full (rest from reference TRBV18 and TRBJ2-1): NAGVMQNPRHLVRRRGQEARLRCSPMKGHSHVYWYRQLPEEGLKFMVYLQKENIIDESGMPKERFSAEFPKEGPSILRIQQVVRGDSAAYFCASSRGETSGRARFFGPGTRLTVL.

The rearrangement links TRBV30 to TRBJ2-7; 7 bases are shared with TRBD2. V trimming: 0 bases; J trimming: 5 bases; junction bases outside the gene matches: 4. Germline CDR1 is GTSNPN and CDR2 is SVGIG (reference sequence). The CDR3 length is 13 residues. In nucleotides, the CDR3 is TGTGCCTGGAGTGTTTGGGGGGGAAACGAGCAGTACTTC. This translates into CAWSVWGGNEQYF. Supplemented by reference TRBV30 and TRBJ2-7, the full variable domain reads SQTIHQWPATLVQPVGSPLSLECTVEGTSNPNLYWYRQAAGRGLQLLFYSVGIGQISSEVPQNLSASRPQDRQFILSSKKLLLSDSGFYLCAWSVWGGNEQYFGPGTRLTVT.

The J gene is TRBJ2-2, the V gene TRBV14, with 8 bases fitting TRBD1. With V trimmed by 4 bases and J by 7 bases, 2 bases remained unmatched. Germline assignment: CDR1 SGHDN and CDR2 FVKESK. The CDR3 has 13 residues. CDR3 in amino acids: CASSLTGGGELFF. DNA of the CDR3: TGTGCCAGCAGCCTCACAGGGGGCGGGGAGCTGTTTTTT.

Of note for this clone: The junction does not match germline at one end; this may be a read error. The chain recombines TRBV23-1 with TRBJ2-4, with D tentatively TRBD2 (6 bases). TRBV23-1 is placed among ORFs of uncertain function. CDR3 length: 12 amino acids. This chain's CDR3 is CASSQSGGKRDF. The CDR3 region has the DNA TGCGCCAGCAGTCAATCGGGGGGAAAGCGGGACTTC.

The chain employs TRBV2 and TRBJ2-3, with 8 positions matching TRBD2. CDR1 is SNHLY, CDR2 FYNNEI, per germline. This CDR3 region has 14 residues. The trim removed 8 bases at V and 0 bases at J, leaving 4 bases unmatched. The CDR3 coding sequence is TGTGCCAGCCGGGCTAGCGGGAGCACAGATACGCAGTATTTT. Translating it yields CASRASGSTDTQYF. Full variable domain (missing parts from reference TRBV2 and TRBJ2-3): EPEVTQTPSHQVTQMGQEVILRCVPISNHLYFYWYRQILGQKVEFLVSFYNNEISEKSEIFDDQFSVERPDGSNFTLKIRSTKLEDSAMYFCASRASGSTDTQYFGPGTRLTVL.

This chain uses TRBV5-1 with TRBJ2-3; 10 positions agree with TRBD2. V shed 4 bases and J 2 bases; nucleotides not matched to a gene: 10. Germline V gives CDR1 SGHRS, CDR2 YFSETQ. The CDR3 has 17 amino acids. As DNA, the CDR3 is TGCGCCAGCAGCCCGCGGTCTAGCGGGAGTTACACAGATACGCAGTATTTT. Residues: CASSPRSSGSYTDTQYF.

This clone occurred once. The chain joins TRBV6-6 to TRBJ2-7, with 7 bases fitting TRBD2. This CDR3 spans 13 amino acids. The V and J ends lost 6 bases and 3 bases, in that order; junction bases with no gene match: 5. Germline values: CDR1 MNHNY, CDR2 SVGAGI (reference sequence). CDR3 loop: CASSQAGYYEQYF. CDR3 bases: TGTGCCAGCAGCCAAGCGGGATACTACGAGCAGTACTTC.

V usage is TRBV5-4 and J usage is TRBJ2-3; the match to TRBD2 covers 7 bases. The V gene's germline CDR1 is SGHNT and CDR2 YYREEE (reference sequence). CDR3 length equals 15 residues. The junction had 3 bases not matched to a gene; V was cut back by 0 bases and J by 2 bases. The CDR3 spells CASSLGLAVTDTQYF. Here the CDR3 DNA reads TGTGCCAGCAGCTTGGGTCTAGCGGTCACAGATACGCAGTATTTT.

The chain employs TRBV6-5 and TRBJ2-7, with D possibly matching TRBD1 (5 bases). Germline CDR1 is MNHEY and CDR2 is SVGAGI. The CDR3 length is 13 residues. V lost 2 bases, J lost 2 bases, and 7 bases lay in between. The CDR3: CASSYRGTYEQYF. The CDR3 DNA reads as TGTGCCAGCAGTTACAGGGGAACCTACGAGCAGTACTTC.

J is TRBJ2-1 and V is TRBV28; 16 bases match TRBD2. The CDR3 has 17 residues. J was trimmed by 8 bases and V by 5 bases; bases with no gene match: 9. Germline lookup yields CDR1 MDHEN and CDR2 SYDVKM. This CDR3 reads CASSDPGLAGGRYEQFF. The CDR3, as DNA: TGTGCCAGCAGTGATCCGGGACTAGCGGGGGGGCGCTATGAGCAGTTCTTC. The full variable domain, in which reference TRBV28 and TRBJ2-1 provide the parts outside the CDR3, is DVKVTQSSRYLVKRTGEKVFLECVQDMDHENMFWYRQDPGLGLRLIYFSYDVKMKEKGDIPEGYSVSREKKERFSLILESASTNQTSMYLCASSDPGLAGGRYEQFFGPGTRLTVL.

The rearrangement links TRBV30 to TRBJ1-5; 9 bases are shared with TRBD1. The CDR3 is 14 residues long. V shed 1 base and J 5 bases; nucleotides not matched to a gene: 3. CDR1 GTSNPN and CDR2 SVGIG come from the germline V gene (reference sequence). The CDR3 DNA reads as TGTGCCTGGAGTGCCGACAGGGGGTATCAGCCCCAGCATTTT. Encoded protein: CAWSADRGYQPQHF.

This sequence joins TRBV7-8 and TRBJ2-7; D is ambiguous. The germline V and J ends were trimmed by 2 bases and 3 bases, with 14 bases remaining between them. Germline loops: CDR1 SGHVS, CDR2 FQNEAQ. The CDR3 is made up of 15 amino acids. The CDR3 bases are TGTGCCAGCAGCTTAAGGCAACAGCCACACTACGAGCAGTACTTC. This encodes CASSLRQQPHYEQYF.

The gene calls are TRBV6-1 and TRBJ2-1; D is possibly TRBD1 (6 bases). V lost 5 bases and J lost 5, with 10 bases in between. Germline CDR1 and CDR2: MNHNS and SASEGT. The CDR3 is 13 residues long. The CDR3 DNA follows: TGTGCCAGCAGTCACAGGGCCGACAATGAGCAGTTCTTC. This sequence encodes CASSHRADNEQFF.

The chain joins TRBV7-6 to TRBJ1-4; 8 bases are a match to TRBD1. V lost 0 bases, J lost 3 bases, and 9 bases stayed unmatched. The germline CDR1 and CDR2 sequences are SGHVS and FNYEAQ. The CDR3 is 18 amino acids. The CDR3 sequence is CASSLAQGAQISNEKLFF. The CDR3 DNA reads TGTGCCAGCAGCTTAGCGCAGGGGGCGCAAATCTCTAATGAAAAACTGTTTTTT. The full variable domain, completed using reference TRBV7-6 and TRBJ1-4, is GAGVSQSPRYKVTKRGQDVALRCDPISGHVSLYWYRQALGQGPEFLTYFNYEAQQDKSGLPNDRFSAERPEGSISTLTIQRTEQRDSAMYRCASSLAQGAQISNEKLFFGSGTQLSVL.

This chain connects TRBV2 to TRBJ1-2; perhaps TRBD1 as D (6 bases). Trimming stripped 7 bases from V and 3 bases from J, with 21 bases between. Germline V gene sequence: CDR1 SNHLY, CDR2 FYNNEI. The CDR3 is 16 amino acids. The CDR3 loop reads CASNPFWGGEDYGYTF. The CDR3 DNA sequence: TGTGCCAGCAACCCCTTCTGGGGGGGCGAAGACTATGGCTACACCTTC.

The chain is built from TRBV5-4 and TRBJ2-7, with 8 bases lining up with TRBD2. Germline CDR1 SGHNT, CDR2 YYREEE (reference sequence). The CDR3 runs 15 residues. Germline trimming cut 5 bases from V and 5 bases from J; bases unmatched to any gene: 12. The CDR3 DNA reads as TGTGCCAGCAGTCTTCCGGGACTAGGTGAGAACGAGCAGTACTTC. Its translation: CASSLPGLGENEQYF.

The chain couples TRBV28 to TRBJ2-7; a weak D match, TRBD1 (5 bases). V lost 10 bases to trimming and J lost 4 bases, with 23 bases between them. Per germline, CDR1 MDHEN and CDR2 SYDVKM. The CDR3 is 15 residues long. The CDR3 region is CAISSAGNLGYEQYF. The CDR3 DNA follows: TGTGCCATTTCGTCGGCAGGGAATTTAGGGTACGAGCAGTACTTC.

V usage is TRBV2 and J usage is TRBJ1-4; D may be TRBD1 (6 bases). This CDR3 is 15 amino acids long. Germline V gene sequence: CDR1 SNHLY, CDR2 FYNNEI. V shed 2 bases and J shed 7 bases, with 14 bases lying between them. The chain's CDR3 is CASSETQGMGEKLFF. CDR3 sequence (DNA): TGTGCCAGCAGTGAAACCCAGGGGATGGGTGAAAAACTGTTTTTT.